A selection of T cell receptor beta chains follows, all from one sample in a study of T cell responses to AZD1222 COVID-19 vaccine. Produced via immunoSEQ multiplex PCR; TCRdb's table is partial and in-frame only. In the table there are 65,000 to 70,000 clones, about nine tenths of which are singletons. Sequencing was performed on peripheral blood, taken on day 0 of AZD1222 vaccination. The receptors come from an adult in good health. CDR3s include the opening cysteine and the closing phenylalanine or tryptophan. Fields, in order: V gene, clone size, D gene, J gene, CDR3 DNA, CDR3 protein. A D gene is named only where the DNA matches it firmly. Some rows mark clone size as missing; the rest say once, few, many or name a class of expanded clone.

v_call: TRBV29-1; clone_size: .; d_call: .; j_call: TRBJ1-1; cdr3_nt: TGCAGCGTGAAAGGGGTAATCAGTGAAGCTTTCTTT; cdr3_aa: CSVKGVISEAFF
v_call: TRBV19; clone_size: .; d_call: .; j_call: TRBJ2-7; cdr3_nt: TGTGCCAGTAGTATTGGCAGGGGCGGAAGCTCCTACGAGCAGTACTTC; cdr3_aa: CASSIGRGGSSYEQYF
v_call: TRBV29-1; clone_size: once; d_call: TRBD1; j_call: TRBJ1-2; cdr3_nt: TGCAGCGTTTTTGACAGGGACTATGGCTACACCTTC; cdr3_aa: CSVFDRDYGYTF
v_call: TRBV28; clone_size: .; d_call: .; j_call: TRBJ1-1; cdr3_nt: TGTGCCAGCAGTGTTTCAGGGTTTTCGAACACTGAAGCTTTCTTT; cdr3_aa: CASSVSGFSNTEAFF
v_call: TRBV18; clone_size: .; d_call: .; j_call: TRBJ1-4; cdr3_nt: TGTGCCAGCGGGCTACAGAGTACTAATGAAAAACTGTTTTTT; cdr3_aa: CASGLQSTNEKLFF
v_call: TRBV6-2/TRBV6-3; clone_size: .; d_call: .; j_call: TRBJ1-4; cdr3_nt: TGTGCCAGCAGTTACGAGAAGACAGGAACTAATGAAAAACTGTTTTTT; cdr3_aa: CASSYEKTGTNEKLFF
v_call: TRBV4-2; clone_size: .; d_call: .; j_call: TRBJ2-4; cdr3_nt: TGTGCCAGCAGCCAATCCTGGGATAGCCCAGCCAAAAACATTCAGTACTTC; cdr3_aa: CASSQSWDSPAKNIQYF
v_call: TRBV10-3; clone_size: .; d_call: .; j_call: TRBJ1-1; cdr3_nt: TGTGCCATCTCAGGGAATATGAACACTGAAGCTTTCTTT; cdr3_aa: CAISGNMNTEAFF
v_call: TRBV5-1; clone_size: .; d_call: .; j_call: TRBJ2-3; cdr3_nt: TGCGCCAGCAAAGTGACCGCTAGCACAGATACGCAGTATTTT; cdr3_aa: CASKVTASTDTQYF
v_call: TRBV6-1; clone_size: .; d_call: TRBD2; j_call: TRBJ2-1; cdr3_nt: TGTGCCAGCAGTGAAGGAGGGCTAGCGGGATATGAGCAGTTCTTC; cdr3_aa: CASSEGGLAGYEQFF
v_call: TRBV19; clone_size: .; d_call: TRBD2; j_call: TRBJ2-7; cdr3_nt: TGTGCCAGTAGTACAGGACTAGCGGGACCCTACGAGCAGTACTTC; cdr3_aa: CASSTGLAGPYEQYF
v_call: TRBV29-1; clone_size: .; d_call: TRBD2; j_call: TRBJ2-1; cdr3_nt: TGCAGCGTTGAGAATAGCGGGAGAGGGAATGAGCAGTTCTTC; cdr3_aa: CSVENSGRGNEQFF
v_call: TRBV5-1; clone_size: .; d_call: TRBD1; j_call: TRBJ1-1; cdr3_nt: TGCGCCAGCAGCTGGGGACAGGTCTCCATGAACACTGAAGCTTTCTTT; cdr3_aa: CASSWGQVSMNTEAFF
v_call: TRBV7-9; clone_size: .; d_call: TRBD2; j_call: TRBJ2-1; cdr3_nt: TGTGCCAGCAGCCGGACTAGCAATGAGCAGTTCTTC; cdr3_aa: CASSRTSNEQFF
v_call: TRBV6-4; clone_size: few; d_call: .; j_call: TRBJ1-1; cdr3_nt: TGTGCCAGCAGTGACTCTGAGAACACTGAAGCTTTCTTT; cdr3_aa: CASSDSENTEAFF
v_call: TRBV5-4; clone_size: .; d_call: TRBD1; j_call: TRBJ2-5; cdr3_nt: TGTGCCAGCAGCTTGACAGGGGGAGAGACCCAGTACTTC; cdr3_aa: CASSLTGGETQYF
v_call: TRBV6-5; clone_size: .; d_call: TRBD1; j_call: TRBJ2-2; cdr3_nt: TGTGCCAGCAGTTCCGGACAGGGGAGCACCGGGGAGCTGTTTTTT; cdr3_aa: CASSSGQGSTGELFF
v_call: TRBV7-2; clone_size: .; d_call: .; j_call: TRBJ2-7; cdr3_nt: TGTGCCAGCAGTTCGACCCTCGGGGTTGGAATATACGAGCAGTACTTC; cdr3_aa: CASSSTLGVGIYEQYF
v_call: TRBV7-9; clone_size: .; d_call: TRBD1; j_call: TRBJ2-3; cdr3_nt: TGTGCCAGCAGCCGACAGGGCTTACGCACAGATACGCAGTATTTT; cdr3_aa: CASSRQGLRTDTQYF
v_call: TRBV29-1; clone_size: .; d_call: TRBD1; j_call: TRBJ1-2; cdr3_nt: TGCAGCGCAGGGACAGGGGATTTAAATGGCTACACCTTC; cdr3_aa: CSAGTGDLNGYTF
v_call: TRBV7-9; clone_size: .; d_call: TRBD1; j_call: TRBJ2-7; cdr3_nt: TGTGCCAGCACCACGGACAGGGGGTCCTACGAGCAGTACTTC; cdr3_aa: CASTTDRGSYEQYF
v_call: TRBV14; clone_size: .; d_call: TRBD1; j_call: TRBJ1-2; cdr3_nt: TGTGCCAGCAGCCAAATAGACAGGGACTATGGCTACACCTTC; cdr3_aa: CASSQIDRDYGYTF
v_call: TRBV18; clone_size: .; d_call: .; j_call: TRBJ1-2; cdr3_nt: TGTGCCAGCTCACCCACAGAGTCCTATGGCTACACCTTC; cdr3_aa: CASSPTESYGYTF
v_call: TRBV4-2; clone_size: .; d_call: .; j_call: TRBJ2-4; cdr3_nt: TGTGCCAGCAGCGTCCGGGGGAGGGGGAGCGACAAAAACATTCAGTACTTC; cdr3_aa: CASSVRGRGSDKNIQYF
v_call: TRBV7-2; clone_size: .; d_call: .; j_call: TRBJ2-3; cdr3_nt: TGTGCCAGCAGCTCCCAGGGTCCAGATACGCAGTATTTT; cdr3_aa: CASSSQGPDTQYF
v_call: TRBV3-1/TRBV3-2; clone_size: once; d_call: .; j_call: TRBJ1-3; cdr3_nt: TGTGCCAGCAGCCAAGCAGACTCTGGAAACACCATATATTTT; cdr3_aa: CASSQADSGNTIYF
v_call: TRBV12-5; clone_size: .; d_call: .; j_call: TRBJ1-2; cdr3_nt: TGTGCTAGTGCATCGGGGGCCGATGGCTACACCTTC; cdr3_aa: CASASGADGYTF
v_call: TRBV6-2/TRBV6-3; clone_size: .; d_call: TRBD2; j_call: TRBJ2-7; cdr3_nt: TGTGCCAGCAGCCTGGGGGTAATATGGACTAGCCTCCATGACTCCTACGAGCAGTACTTC; cdr3_aa: CASSLGVIWTSLHDSYEQYF
v_call: TRBV7-9; clone_size: .; d_call: .; j_call: TRBJ1-1; cdr3_nt: TGTGCCAGCAGCTCCAGAGGACTGGGGGCGGTTTTCACTGAAGCTTTCTTT; cdr3_aa: CASSSRGLGAVFTEAFF